These 12 T cell receptor beta chains originate from one sample sequenced in a study of T cell repertoires in cytomegalovirus infection (dated by TCRdb to the late 2010s). Sequencing was carried out with an Illumina HiSeq 1500. TCRdb redid the processing of the public reads, applying fastp at Q25 and MiXCR, and retained in-frame beta chains. Rows merge per CDR3 protein into single entries with the most common DNA and genes. For this sample the table gives about 740,000 distinct CDR3 sequences, of which 35% were detected only once. 2.5% to 3.5% of the sample is in the top ten clones. Specimen: PBMCs. The receptors were sampled from a human donor in good health (CMV status not recorded). Some clones in this sample may be carry-over from other donors' samples.

Only a few counts were recorded for this clonotype. CDR3 bases: TGCGCCAGCAGTCATCCCGGTCCGGAGACTAGCGGGATCGAGCAGTACTTC. Amino acid sequence: CASSHPGPETSGIEQYF. The V gene is TRBV23-1, the J gene TRBJ2-7; 11 bases match TRBD2. TRBV23-1 is marked as an open reading frame, function uncertain. After removal of 3 bases from V and 6 bases from J, the junction contained 13 bases not matched to a gene. CDR3 size: 17 residues.

The V gene is TRBV7-2, the J gene TRBJ1-4; 8 positions match TRBD1. CDR3 length: 15 amino acids. Germline CDR1 SGHTA, CDR2 FQGNSA. V lost 6 bases to trimming and J lost 5 bases; unmatched junction nucleotides: 8. This CDR3 reads CASSADRGMNEKLFF. The DNA of the CDR3 is TGTGCCAGCAGTGCTGACAGGGGCATGAATGAAAAACTGTTTTTT.

This clonotype was picked up many times. V gene TRBV7-9 combines with J gene TRBJ2-3; 9 positions match TRBD1. With 6 bases clipped from V and 4 bases from J, the junction kept 5 bases outside the gene matches. The CDR3 is made up of 14 amino acids. The germline V gene has CDR1 SEHNR and CDR2 FQNEAQ (reference sequence). Here the CDR3 DNA reads TGTGCCAGCAGGTCCGGGACAGGGTCAGATACGCAGTATTTT. Translated, it gives CASRSGTGSDTQYF.

This rearrangement joins TRBV19 to TRBJ2-1; 10 bases align to TRBD2. The germline gives CDR1 LNHDA, CDR2 SQIVND (reference sequence). The CDR3 sequence is 16 residues long. Trimming removed 1 base from V and 4 bases from J; junction bases left unmatched: 4. The CDR3 sequence is CASSIVSGGAYNEQFF. CDR3 bases: TGTGCCAGTAGTATAGTAAGCGGGGGGGCTTACAATGAGCAGTTCTTC.

In this sample, this clonotype turned up a few times. The chain recombines TRBV5-1 with TRBJ1-1; tentative D call: TRBD1 (6 bases). Germline V lookup: CDR1 SGHRS, CDR2 YFSETQ. The CDR3 has 13 residues. The ends were cut back, 4 bases at V and 5 bases at J, with 12 bases in the middle. The CDR3 DNA follows: TGCGCCAGCAGCGATACAGGGTATACTGAAGCTTTCTTT. As protein: CASSDTGYTEAFF.

The chain links TRBV24-1 to TRBJ2-1; 7 nucleotides align to TRBD2. V shed 8 bases and J 10 bases; nucleotides not matched to a gene: 4. Germline CDR1 reads KGHDR; CDR2 reads SFDVKD. This CDR3 has 11 residues. The CDR3 DNA follows: TGTGCCACCACTAGCGGCAAGGAGCAGTTCTTC. Its translation: CATTSGKEQFF.

As concerns this clonotype: An end of the junction does not agree with germline; a read error may underlie this. The rearrangement joins TRBV27 to TRBJ2-1; D gene uncertain. The CDR3 extends over 17 amino acids. Germline V gene sequence: CDR1 MNHEY, CDR2 SMNVEV (reference sequence). CDR3 bases: TGTGCCAGCAGTTTATTTCCGACGACCAGCTCCTACAATGAGCAGTGCTTC. Translating it yields CASSLFPTTSSYNEQCF.

This clonotype came up a few times. Here the CDR3 omits its conserved ending phenylalanine or tryptophan, so a read error is the likely source. The chain links TRBV11-1 to TRBJ2-7, with D perhaps matching TRBD1 (6 bases). Germline assignment: CDR1 SGHAT and CDR2 FQDESV (reference sequence). This CDR3 has 14 residues. V shed 5 bases and J shed 7 bases, with 18 bases lying between them. In nucleotides, the CDR3 is TGTGCCAGCAGCCCGGACAGAAGTCCGGATGAGCAGTACTTA. It specifies CASSPDRSPDEQYL.

The chain carries TRBV4-2 and TRBJ2-3, with 8 nucleotides matching TRBD2. The germline V gene has CDR1 LGHNA and CDR2 YNFKEQ. The trim removed 0 bases at V and 5 bases at J, leaving 13 bases unmatched. The CDR3 sequence is 18 residues long. The CDR3 nucleotides read TGTGCCAGCAGCCAAGATTCGGGAGGGGATAAGGGGTTAGATACGCAGTATTTT. The encoded protein is CASSQDSGGDKGLDTQYF.

In its sample, this clonotype was seen many times. The chain links TRBV7-6 to TRBJ2-7; TRBD1 matches at 7 bases. CDR3 length: 14 amino acids. The V segment lost 0 bases and the J segment 2 bases; nucleotides outside the gene matches: 1. From germline, CDR1 is SGHVS and CDR2 FNYEAQ. This chain's CDR3 is CASSLAGTAYEQYF. The CDR3 region has the DNA TGTGCCAGCAGCTTAGCCGGGACAGCCTACGAGCAGTACTTC.

The genes are TRBV11-2 and TRBJ2-7; TRBD2 agrees at 9 bases. The length of the CDR3 is 15 residues. Trimming at V came to 5 bases and at J to 3 bases, leaving 8 bases not matched to a gene. Germline lookup yields CDR1 SGHAT and CDR2 FQNNGV. CDR3 sequence: CASSPAAGGIYEQYF. CDR3 bases: TGTGCCAGCAGCCCCGCCGCGGGGGGGATCTACGAGCAGTACTTC.

This clonotype was detected only a few times. The chain links TRBV19 to TRBJ2-5; D gene unclear. The V end was cut by 5 bases, the J end by 0 bases, with 7 bases between. The CDR3 is 13 amino acids. Germline assignment: CDR1 LNHDA and CDR2 SQIVND (reference sequence). The DNA of the CDR3 is TGTGCCAGTAGTCCAAAGTACCAAGAGACCCAGTACTTC. Its translation is CASSPKYQETQYF.